This TCR beta chain was captured in a study of shared clonotypes between healthy human individuals. Study context: Per donor, three plates held CD4 naive cells, three held CD4 memory, two held CD8 naive and one held CD8 memory. Study results and caveats: Larger richness was generally estimated for naive than memory subsets.

With respect to this clone: Its antigen is as yet unknown.

V lost 2 bases to trimming and J lost 4 bases, with 6 bases between them. CDR1 is SGHTA and CDR2 is FQGNSA in the germline V gene. The CDR3 has 13 residues. Using immunoSEQ multiplex PCR, the repertoire was profiled, and TCRdb retains in-frame clones only, with some absent. This table holds some 580,000 clones, about 97% found once. The clonotype originates from a woman in her thirties in good health. V is TRBV7-2 and J is TRBJ1-5; no firm D call. Sequencing was performed on naive CD4+ T cells sorted from blood. Subset reported: CD45RA+ positively selected. For the CDR3, the DNA is TGTGCCAGCAGCTTACTTCCGAATCAGCCCCAGCATTTT. Protein sequence: CASSLLPNQPQHF.